Below, 20 T cell receptor beta chains from the same sample are listed, as sequenced in a study of cytomegalovirus exposure and HLA in healthy donors. PCR primers comprised 60 Vbeta and 13 Jbeta primers. Some clones are missing from TCRdb's copy, which holds only in-frame ones; the method was immunoSEQ multiplex PCR. This table holds more than 100,000 clones, around 65% found once. The sequencing input was PBMCs. The receptors here all came from a man between 18 and 29 years old in good health and CMV-seronegative.

The table lists this clone with a count of one. The chain uses TRBV19 and TRBJ2-7; 9 bases are shared with TRBD1. The CDR3 has 13 residues. The V and J ends lost 5 bases and 5 bases, in that order; junction bases with no gene match: 4. Germline V gene sequence: CDR1 LNHDA, CDR2 SQIVND (reference sequence). DNA of the CDR3: TGTGCCAGTAGTGGACAGGGGACGAACGAGCAGTACTTC. Translated: CASSGQGTNEQYF.

V is TRBV5-1 and J is TRBJ1-2; 11 bases align to TRBD1. The CDR3 loop spans 15 amino acids. Germline trimming cut 2 bases from V and 3 bases from J; bases unmatched to any gene: 3. Per germline, CDR1 SGHRS and CDR2 YFSETQ. The DNA of the CDR3 is TGCGCCAGCAGCTTATGGGGACAGGGGGACTATGGCTACACCTTC. Protein product: CASSLWGQGDYGYTF.

The chain recombines TRBV7-9 with TRBJ1-4, with D tentatively TRBD1 (6 bases). Germline CDR1 SEHNR, CDR2 FQNEAQ (reference sequence). The CDR3 consists of 16 residues. V lost 0 bases to trimming and J lost 8 bases, with 16 bases between them. CDR3 protein: CASSLAWDIIVEKLFF. The CDR3 DNA sequence: TGTGCCAGCAGCTTAGCTTGGGACATTATCGTCGAAAAACTGTTTTTT. Using reference TRBV7-9 and TRBJ1-4 for the parts outside the CDR3, the full variable domain is DTGVSQNPRHKITKRGQNVTFRCDPISEHNRLYWYRQTLGQGPEFLTYFQNEAQLEKSRLLSDRFSAERPKGSFSTLEIQRTEQGDSAMYLCASSLAWDIIVEKLFFGSGTQLSVL.

V usage is TRBV5-4 and J usage is TRBJ1-6; D might be TRBD1 (6 bases). Germline V gives CDR1 SGHNT, CDR2 YYREEE (reference sequence). V was trimmed by 3 bases and J by 4 bases, leaving 17 bases between them. This CDR3 contains 17 residues. DNA for the CDR3: TGTGCCAGCAGCTCAGTAGGGGGGGGTCGATATAATTCACCCCTCCACTTT. Protein sequence: CASSSVGGGRYNSPLHF.

This clone was counted only a few times. The chain couples TRBV30 to TRBJ2-2; maybe TRBD2 (6 bases). This CDR3 has 14 residues. The germline V gene encodes CDR1 GTSNPN and CDR2 SVGIG (reference sequence). V lost 4 bases and J lost 3, with 12 bases in between. CDR3 in amino acids: CAWKRRGDTGELFF. CDR3 in DNA: TGTGCCTGGAAACGGAGGGGAGACACCGGGGAGCTGTTTTTT.

This clone was seen more than once but under ten times. CDR3 nucleotide sequence: TGTGCCAGCAGGAAAAGCGGGGGCACAGATACGCAGTATTTT. It translates to CASRKSGGTDTQYF. This chain links TRBV28 with TRBJ2-3; TRBD2 aligns across 7 bases. Germline values: CDR1 MDHEN, CDR2 SYDVKM. V shed 6 bases, J shed 1 base, and the junction held 4 bases outside the gene matches. The CDR3 has 14 residues.

The chain employs TRBV11-2 and TRBJ2-1; TRBD1 matches at 9 bases. This CDR3 is 15 amino acids long. The germline V gene encodes CDR1 SGHAT and CDR2 FQNNGV. J was trimmed by 0 bases and V by 4 bases; bases with no gene match: 1. Written as DNA, the CDR3 is TGTGCCAGCAGCTCGGGACAGGGCTCCTACAATGAGCAGTTCTTC. Residues: CASSSGQGSYNEQFF.

This clone turned up a few times. The rearrangement links TRBV7-9 to TRBJ1-4; 8 nucleotides line up with TRBD1. The CDR3 loop spans 14 amino acids. The V segment lost 5 bases and the J segment 4 bases; nucleotides outside the gene matches: 3. Germline V gene sequence: CDR1 SEHNR, CDR2 FQNEAQ (reference sequence). As DNA, the CDR3 is TGTGCCAGCAGCCCCGGACAGGGTAATGAAAAACTGTTTTTT. It translates to CASSPGQGNEKLFF.

This clone was detected only a few times. The chain has TRBV21-1 and TRBJ2-3; the DNA was not used to check the table's D call, TRBD2. TRBV21-1 is reported as a pseudogene. The CDR3 is 20 residues long. CDR3 bases: TGTGCCAGCAGCAAGCCCCCCGGACTAGCGGGAGGCCTTAGCACAGATACGCAGTATTTT. This sequence encodes CASSKPPGLAGGLSTDTQYF.

This clone was counted between two and nine times. The rearrangement uses TRBV19 and TRBJ1-4; no firm D call. Germline V gives CDR1 LNHDA, CDR2 SQIVND (reference sequence). V dropped 9 bases and J dropped 10 bases, with 15 bases sitting between them. CDR3 length equals 12 residues. CDR3 bases: TGTGCCAGCGCGGCCCTCCCTGGAAAACTGTTTTTT. Protein sequence: CASAALPGKLFF. The full variable domain, rest sourced from reference TRBV19 and TRBJ1-4, is DGGITQSPKYLFRKEGQNVTLSCEQNLNHDAMYWYRQDPGQGLRLIYYSQIVNDFQKGDIAEGYSVSREKKESFPLTVTSAQKNPTAFYLCASAALPGKLFFGSGTQLSVL.

In DNA, the CDR3 is TGTGCCAGCAGCCCCTCGGGGGGAATTGAAGCTTTCTTT. Residues: CASSPSGGIEAFF. The chain couples TRBV7-9 to TRBJ1-1, with D possibly matching TRBD1 (5 bases). CDR1 and CDR2 (germline): SEHNR, FQNEAQ (reference sequence). Trimming stripped 5 bases from V and 7 bases from J, with 14 bases between. There are 13 residues in the CDR3.

This sequence joins TRBV2 and TRBJ2-5; 7 nucleotides match TRBD1. The CDR3 consists of 15 residues. The junction had 12 bases not matched to a gene; V was cut back by 6 bases and J by 5 bases. Germline loops: CDR1 SNHLY, CDR2 FYNNEI. The CDR3 coding sequence is TGTGCCAGCAGGGTGACAGGGAACCGGTGGGAGACCCAGTACTTC. It yields the protein CASRVTGNRWETQYF.

This sequence joins TRBV6-5 and TRBJ1-1; D gene unclear. CDR1 MNHEY and CDR2 SVGAGI come from the germline V gene. Trimming took off 6 bases at V and 8 bases at J, with 22 bases between the two ends. The CDR3 has 15 amino acids. The CDR3 sequence: CASSPSGSVRSEAFF. In DNA, the CDR3 is TGTGCCAGCAGCCCCAGCGGCTCGGTGAGATCGGAAGCTTTCTTT.

J is TRBJ2-1 and V is TRBV5-1; 9 positions agree with TRBD1. Germline trimming cut 3 bases from V and 7 bases from J; bases unmatched to any gene: 11. Germline loops: CDR1 SGHRS, CDR2 YFSETQ. The CDR3 runs to 16 residues. The CDR3 nucleotides are TGCGCCAGCAGCTCCCGGGACAGGGCGTCGGGGAATGAGCAGTTCTTC. Translation gives CASSSRDRASGNEQFF.

This clone has more than one count but fewer than ten. The V gene is TRBV11-2, the J gene TRBJ2-7; TRBD1 matches at 9 bases. Germline-derived CDR1 and CDR2 are SGHAT and FQNNGV. V lost 1 base and J lost 3; bases outside the gene matches: 7. CDR3 length equals 16 residues. The chain's CDR3 is CASSLGAGTGNYEQYF. CDR3 coding DNA: TGTGCCAGCAGCTTAGGCGCCGGGACAGGGAACTACGAGCAGTACTTC.

The V call is TRBV10-3, the J call TRBJ2-1; 9 bases align to TRBD1. The CDR3 has 14 residues. V was pared by 6 bases and J by 2 bases, with 2 bases of the junction left unmatched. Germline loops: CDR1 ENHRY, CDR2 SYGVKD. The DNA of the CDR3 is TGTGCCATCAGGGACAGGGGACCCTACAATGAGCAGTTCTTC. Its translation is CAIRDRGPYNEQFF.

The chain couples TRBV19 to TRBJ1-2, with 7 bases matching TRBD1. V dropped 3 bases and J dropped 2; count of bases not matched to a gene: 6. The CDR3 has 15 amino acids. From germline, CDR1 is LNHDA and CDR2 SQIVND (reference sequence). The CDR3 nucleotides read TGTGCCAGTAGTATTAGGAGGGGGCGCAACTATGGCTACACCTTC. It translates to CASSIRRGRNYGYTF.

The chain uses TRBV7-9 and TRBJ2-5; TRBD2 is a possible D gene (6 bases). TRBJ2-7 explains the end of the DNA better; the J call may be wrong. Germline V gives CDR1 SEHNR, CDR2 FQNEAQ (reference sequence). CDR3 length: 16 amino acids. CDR3 region: CASSLDPRTKVYEQYF. The CDR3 DNA is TGTGCCAGCAGCTTGGACCCACGGACTAAGGTCTACGAGCAGTACTTC.

This rearrangement joins TRBV2 to TRBJ2-7; TRBD2 might be the D (6 bases). Trimming stripped 2 bases from V and 2 bases from J, with 13 bases between. Looked up from germline, CDR1 is SNHLY and CDR2 is FYNNEI. The CDR3 sequence is 15 residues long. CDR3: CASSERLALTYEQYF. CDR3 in DNA: TGTGCCAGCAGTGAAAGGCTAGCGTTAACCTACGAGCAGTACTTC.

V gene TRBV7-9 combines with J gene TRBJ2-5, with D perhaps TRBD1 (5 bases). The CDR3 contains 12 residues. Germline V CDR1 and CDR2: SEHNR, FQNEAQ (reference sequence). Trimming took off 3 bases at V and 7 bases at J, with 9 bases between the two ends. CDR3 sequence: CASSLSRGTQYF. The CDR3 region has the DNA TGTGCCAGCAGCTTGTCTAGGGGGACCCAGTACTTC.